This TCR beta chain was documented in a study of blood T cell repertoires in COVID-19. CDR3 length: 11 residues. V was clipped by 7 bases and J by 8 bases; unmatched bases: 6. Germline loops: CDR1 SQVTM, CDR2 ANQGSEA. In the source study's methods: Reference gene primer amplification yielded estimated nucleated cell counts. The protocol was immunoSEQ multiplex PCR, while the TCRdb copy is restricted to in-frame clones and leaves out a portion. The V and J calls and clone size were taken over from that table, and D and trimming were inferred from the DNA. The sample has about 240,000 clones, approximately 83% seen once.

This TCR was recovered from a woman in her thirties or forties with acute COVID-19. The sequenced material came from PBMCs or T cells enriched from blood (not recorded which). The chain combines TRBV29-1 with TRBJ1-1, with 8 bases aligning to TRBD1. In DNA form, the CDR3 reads TGCAGCGCAGGGGGCCCCTCGGAAGCTTTCTTT. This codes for CSAGGPSEAFF. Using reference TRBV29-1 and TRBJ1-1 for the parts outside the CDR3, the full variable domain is SAVISQKPSRDICQRGTSLTIQCQVDSQVTMMFWYRQQPGQSLTLIATANQGSEATYESGFVIDKFPISRPNLTFSTLTVSNMSPEDSSIYLCSAGGPSEAFFGQGTRLTVV.